Listed below are T cell receptor beta chains from one sample, sequenced in a study of post-analysis software for immune sequencing data. TCRdb re-analysed the PCR reads in MiXCR, keeping a single row per CDR3 protein. The sample yields roughly 700,000 distinct CDR3 sequences, 25% to 30% seen once. What was sequenced was blood. These receptors were obtained from a girl aged 5-17 years with multiple sclerosis. Both conserved end residues are part of each CDR3. D genes are given only for firm matches. Clone size appears in some rows only: once, few, many, or a class for an expanded clone.

>few|NA|TRBV7-2|TRBJ1-1
CASSPTAGGLIKTEAFF
TGTGCCAGCAGCCCAACGGCGGGGGGATTAATTAAGACTGAAGCTTTCTTT
>NA|TRBD2|TRBV7-2|TRBJ2-5
CASSLSSARGQYF
TGTGCCAGCAGCTTAAGTAGTGCGCGGGGGCAGTACTTC
>NA|NA|TRBV9|TRBJ1-2
CASSVGASYGYTF
TGTGCCAGCAGCGTAGGTGCTTCCTATGGCTACACCTTC
>few|NA|TRBV27|TRBJ2-3
CASSASWMITDTQYF
TGTGCCAGCAGCGCTAGCTGGATGATTACCGATACGCAGTATTTT
>many|NA|TRBV7-2|TRBJ2-3
CASSFQTSTDTQYF
TGTGCCAGCAGCTTTCAGACTAGCACAGATACGCAGTATTTT
>NA|NA|TRBV29-1|TRBJ1-2
CSVEFGIGPPYGYTF
TGCAGCGTTGAATTCGGGATCGGGCCCCCCTATGGCTACACCTTC
>NA|TRBD1|TRBV6-1|TRBJ2-7
CASSLSPGQGTYEQYF
TGTGCCAGCTCATTGTCACCGGGACAGGGCACTTACGAGCAGTACTTC
>once|NA|TRBV28|TRBJ2-7
CASSSSSSNGYEQYF
TGTGCCAGCAGTTCATCATCCAGCAATGGTTACGAGCAGTACTTC
>few|TRBD1|TRBV27|TRBJ2-5
CASSWWTGETQYF
TGTGCCAGCAGTTGGTGGACAGGGGAGACCCAGTACTTC
>NA|TRBD1|TRBV10-3|TRBJ2-4
CAIKSQGKDIQYF
TGTGCCATCAAATCACAGGGGAAGGACATTCAGTACTTC
>NA|NA|TRBV10-3|TRBJ1-4
CAISDPPGRGNEKLFF
TGTGCCATCAGTGACCCGCCAGGGAGGGGTAATGAAAAACTGTTTTTT
>NA|NA|TRBV14|TRBJ2-3
CASSQDWRDTQYF
TGTGCCAGCAGCCAAGATTGGAGAGATACGCAGTATTTT
>NA|NA|TRBV29-1|TRBJ2-5
CSVPGLPTYNEQYF
TGCAGCGTACCGGGACTCCCAACCTACAATGAGCAGTACTTC
>NA|NA|TRBV7-6|TRBJ2-6
CASSPILLSGANVLTF
TGTGCCAGCAGCCCCATCCTGCTCTCTGGGGCCAACGTCCTGACTTTC
>few|TRBD1|TRBV20-1|TRBJ2-5
CSATEGGQQETQYF
TGCAGTGCTACAGAAGGGGGACAGCAAGAGACCCAGTACTTC
>many|TRBD2|TRBV5-1|TRBJ2-3
CASSPGLRTDTQYF
TGCGCCAGCAGCCCGGGACTACGCACAGATACGCAGTATTTT
>NA|TRBD1|TRBV29-1|TRBJ1-2
CSALTGGYGYTF
TGCAGCGCCCTGACAGGGGGTTATGGCTACACCTTC
>few|TRBD2|TRBV28|TRBJ2-1
CASSLETSGGEDEQFF
TGTGCCAGCAGCCTTGAGACTAGCGGGGGGGAGGATGAGCAGTTCTTC
>NA|TRBD2|TRBV28|TRBJ2-5
CASSQPDGRAWETQYF
TGTGCCAGCAGCCAACCTGACGGGAGGGCTTGGGAGACCCAGTACTTC
>NA|NA|TRBV29-1|TRBJ1-2
CNVEGTTWGYGYTF
TGCAACGTTGAGGGGACCACCTGGGGCTATGGCTACACCTTC
>NA|TRBD2|TRBV11-2|TRBJ2-1
CASSSRLAGVGYNEQFF
TGTGCCAGCAGCTCCCGACTAGCGGGGGTCGGCTACAATGAGCAGTTCTTC
>many|TRBD1|TRBV12-3/TRBV12-4|TRBJ2-7
CASSFIIGGQSYEQYF
TGTGCCAGCAGTTTTATTATTGGGGGACAGTCCTACGAGCAGTACTTC
>NA|NA|TRBV19|TRBJ2-1
CASGASRYNEQFF
TGTGCCAGCGGGGCGTCCCGCTACAATGAGCAGTTCTTC
>NA|NA|TRBV15|TRBJ1-1
CATSRDQGLNTEAFF
TGTGCCACCAGCAGAGATCAGGGCCTAAACACTGAAGCTTTCTTT
>many|NA|TRBV12-3/TRBV12-4|TRBJ2-1
CASSPPGYNEQFF
TGTGCCAGCAGCCCCCCCGGGTACAATGAGCAGTTCTTC
>many|NA|TRBV29-1|TRBJ2-7
CSVELTNAYEQYF
TGCAGCGTTGAACTAACCAATGCCTACGAGCAGTACTTC
>NA|NA|TRBV27|TRBJ2-1
CASSNSAEGEQFF
TGTGCCAGCAGCAACTCTGCAGAGGGTGAGCAGTTCTTC
>NA|NA|TRBV2|TRBJ2-6
CASSDPVSSGANVLTF
TGTGCCAGCAGTGATCCGGTTAGCTCTGGGGCCAACGTCCTGACTTTC
>many|NA|TRBV4-3|TRBJ2-5
CASSQDLGEQYF
TGCGCCAGCAGCCAAGATCTCGGGGAGCAGTACTTC
>NA|NA|TRBV7-2|TRBJ2-4
CASSLAPNNIQYF
TGTGCCAGCAGCTTAGCCCCCAACAACATTCAGTACTTC
>NA|NA|TRBV10-2|TRBJ2-5
CASSESWRSETQYF
TGCGCCAGCAGTGAGTCGTGGCGGTCGGAGACCCAGTACTTC
>once|TRBD1|TRBV15|TRBJ1-2
CATSRAGTETNYGYTF
TGTGCCACCAGCAGAGCCGGGACAGAGACTAACTATGGCTACACCTTC
>few|TRBD1|TRBV6-5|TRBJ2-2
CASTLGAGGIGELFF
TGTGCCAGCACCCTGGGGGCAGGGGGCATCGGGGAGCTGTTTTTT
>NA|TRBD2|TRBV29-1|TRBJ2-7
CSVYRDIAGTQYF
TGCAGCGTCTACCGGGACATAGCGGGAACCCAGTACTTC
>few|NA|TRBV28|TRBJ2-7
CASSPGQLATQYF
TGTGCCAGCAGTCCTGGGCAGCTCGCAACCCAGTACTTC
>NA|TRBD1|TRBV7-2|TRBJ2-7
CASSVNRGSYEQYF
TGTGCCAGCAGCGTAAACAGGGGTTCCTACGAGCAGTACTTC
>few|NA|TRBV15|TRBJ2-1
CATSRVSPRERGGDEQFF
TGTGCCACCAGCAGAGTTTCCCCTCGGGAGAGGGGCGGGGATGAGCAGTTCTTC
>NA|NA|TRBV7-9|TRBJ2-1
CASSFLPPYNEQFF
TGTGCCAGCAGCTTCCTCCCCCCTTACAATGAGCAGTTCTTC
>NA|NA|TRBV7-2|TRBJ2-7
CASSLVRASEQYF
TGTGCCAGCAGCTTAGTACGGGCCTCCGAGCAGTACTTC
>few|NA|TRBV5-1|TRBJ1-2
CASSLGKTYGYTF
TGCGCCAGCAGCTTAGGCAAGACCTATGGCTACACCTTC
>NA|NA|TRBV15|TRBJ2-5
CATSRGGFLETQYF
TGTGCCACCAGCAGAGGGGGCTTCTTAGAGACCCAGTACTTC
>few|NA|TRBV29-1|TRBJ2-1
CSVSHVVEQFF
TGCAGCGTCTCCCACGTGGTCGAGCAGTTCTTC
>few|TRBD1|TRBV15|TRBJ1-1
CATRFLKDRTNTEAFF
TGTGCCACCAGATTCCTTAAGGACAGGACAAACACTGAAGCTTTCTTT
>NA|NA|TRBV2|TRBJ2-1
CASEGFPSNEQFF
TGTGCCAGCGAGGGATTTCCTAGCAATGAGCAGTTCTTC
>once|NA|TRBV7-2|TRBJ2-1
CASSLATSREQFF
TGTGCCAGCAGCTTAGCGACTAGTCGTGAGCAGTTCTTC